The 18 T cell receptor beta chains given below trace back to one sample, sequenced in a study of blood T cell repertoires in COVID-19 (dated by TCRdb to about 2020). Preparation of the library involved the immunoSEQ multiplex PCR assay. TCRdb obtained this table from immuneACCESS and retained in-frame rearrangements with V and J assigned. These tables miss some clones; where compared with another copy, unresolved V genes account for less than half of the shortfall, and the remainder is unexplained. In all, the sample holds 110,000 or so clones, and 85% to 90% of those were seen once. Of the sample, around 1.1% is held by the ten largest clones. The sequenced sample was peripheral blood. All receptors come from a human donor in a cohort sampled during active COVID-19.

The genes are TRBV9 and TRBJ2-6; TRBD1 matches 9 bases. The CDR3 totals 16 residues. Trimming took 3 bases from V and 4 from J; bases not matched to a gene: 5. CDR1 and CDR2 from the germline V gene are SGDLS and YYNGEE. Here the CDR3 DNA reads TGTGCCAGCAGCGCACAGGGGGCGGGAGGGGCCAACGTCCTGACTTTC. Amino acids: CASSAQGAGGANVLTF.

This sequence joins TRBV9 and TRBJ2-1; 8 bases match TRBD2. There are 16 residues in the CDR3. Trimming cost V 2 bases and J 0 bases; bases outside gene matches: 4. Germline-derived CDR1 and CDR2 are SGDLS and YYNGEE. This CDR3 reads CASSVRSGSSYNEQFF. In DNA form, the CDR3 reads TGTGCCAGCAGCGTCAGGAGCGGGAGCTCCTACAATGAGCAGTTCTTC.

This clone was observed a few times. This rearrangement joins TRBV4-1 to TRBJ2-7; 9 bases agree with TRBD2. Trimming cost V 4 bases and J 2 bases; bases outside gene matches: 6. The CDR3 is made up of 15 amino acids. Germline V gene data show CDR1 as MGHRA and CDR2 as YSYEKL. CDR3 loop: CASSRRAGGTYEQYF. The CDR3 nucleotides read TGCGCCAGCAGCCGTCGGGCGGGAGGGACCTACGAGCAGTACTTC.

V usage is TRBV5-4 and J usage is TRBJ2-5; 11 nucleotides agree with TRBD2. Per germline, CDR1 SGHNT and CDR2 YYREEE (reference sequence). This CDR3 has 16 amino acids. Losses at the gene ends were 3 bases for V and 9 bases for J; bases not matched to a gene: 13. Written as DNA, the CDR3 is TGTGCCAGCAGCTCCAAGACTAGCGGGGACGGGGCACCCCAGTACTTC. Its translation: CASSSKTSGDGAPQYF.

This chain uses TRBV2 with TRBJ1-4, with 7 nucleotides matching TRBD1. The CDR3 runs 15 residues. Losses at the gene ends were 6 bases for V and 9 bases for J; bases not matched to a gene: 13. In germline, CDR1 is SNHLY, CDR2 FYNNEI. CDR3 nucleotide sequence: TGTGCCAGCAGAATAAGCCGGGACAGCGGACAAAAACTGTTTTTT. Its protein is CASRISRDSGQKLFF.

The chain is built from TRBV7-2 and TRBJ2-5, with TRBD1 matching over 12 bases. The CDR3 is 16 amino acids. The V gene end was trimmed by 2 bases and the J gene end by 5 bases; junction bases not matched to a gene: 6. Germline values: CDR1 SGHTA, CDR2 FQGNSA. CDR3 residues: CASSLSGTGGGETQYF. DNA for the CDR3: TGTGCCAGCAGCTTATCAGGGACAGGGGGCGGGGAGACCCAGTACTTC.

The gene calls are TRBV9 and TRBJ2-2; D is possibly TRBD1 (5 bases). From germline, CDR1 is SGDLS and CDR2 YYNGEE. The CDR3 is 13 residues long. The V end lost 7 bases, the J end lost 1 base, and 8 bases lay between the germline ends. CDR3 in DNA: TGTGCCAGCCGTACAGGGAACACCGGGGAGCTGTTTTTT. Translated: CASRTGNTGELFF.

The CDR3 spells CAWSVQGCEQYF. The CDR3 nucleotides are TGTGCCTGGAGTGTACAGGGGTGCGAGCAGTACTTC. The chain carries TRBV30 and TRBJ2-7; 7 bases line up with TRBD1. The CDR3 is made up of 12 amino acids. Germline CDR1 is GTSNPN and CDR2 is SVGIG (reference sequence). With V trimmed by 0 bases and J by 6 bases, 2 bases remained unmatched.

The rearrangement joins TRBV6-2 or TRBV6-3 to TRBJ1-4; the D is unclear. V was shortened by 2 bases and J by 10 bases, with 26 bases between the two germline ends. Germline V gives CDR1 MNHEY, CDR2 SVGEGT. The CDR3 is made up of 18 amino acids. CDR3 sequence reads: CASSYPGPSGMLLGKLFF. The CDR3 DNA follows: TGTGCCAGCAGTTACCCTGGACCGTCGGGGATGCTTCTTGGAAAACTGTTTTTT.

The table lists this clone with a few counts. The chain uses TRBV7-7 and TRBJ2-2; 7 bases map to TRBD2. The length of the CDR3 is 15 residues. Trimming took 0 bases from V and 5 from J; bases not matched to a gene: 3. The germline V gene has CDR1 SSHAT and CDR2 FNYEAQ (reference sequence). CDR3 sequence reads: CASSLAGGPTGELFF. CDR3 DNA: TGTGCCAGCAGCTTAGCGGGAGGGCCGACCGGGGAGCTGTTTTTT. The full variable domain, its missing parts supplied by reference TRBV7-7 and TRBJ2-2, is GAGVSQSPRYKVTKRGQDVTLRCDPISSHATLYWYQQALGQGPEFLTYFNYEAQPDKSGLPSDRFSAERPEGSISTLTIQRTEQRDSAMYRCASSLAGGPTGELFFGEGSRLTVL.

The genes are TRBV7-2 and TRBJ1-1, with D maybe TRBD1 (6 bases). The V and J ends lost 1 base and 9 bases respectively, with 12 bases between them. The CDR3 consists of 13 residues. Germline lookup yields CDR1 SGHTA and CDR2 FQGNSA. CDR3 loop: CASSLGGGPKAFF. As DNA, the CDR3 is TGTGCCAGCAGCTTAGGTGGGGGCCCCAAAGCTTTCTTT.

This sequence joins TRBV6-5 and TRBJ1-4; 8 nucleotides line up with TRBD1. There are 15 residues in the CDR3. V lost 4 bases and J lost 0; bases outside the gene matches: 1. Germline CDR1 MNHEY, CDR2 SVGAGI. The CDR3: CASSSGQATNEKLFF. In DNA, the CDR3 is TGTGCCAGCAGTTCGGGACAGGCAACTAATGAAAAACTGTTTTTT.

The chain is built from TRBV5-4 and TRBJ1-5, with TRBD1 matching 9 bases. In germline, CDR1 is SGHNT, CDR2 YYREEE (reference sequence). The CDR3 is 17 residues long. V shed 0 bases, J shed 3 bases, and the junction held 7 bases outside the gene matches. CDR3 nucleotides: TGTGCCAGCAGCTTGGACGGGGGACAGGGCAACAATCAGCCCCAGCATTTT. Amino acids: CASSLDGGQGNNQPQHF. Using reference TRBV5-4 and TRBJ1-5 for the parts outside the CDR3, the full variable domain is ETGVTQSPTHLIKTRGQQVTLRCSSQSGHNTVSWYQQALGQGPQFIFQYYREEENGRGNFPPRFSGLQFPNYSSELNVNALELDDSALYLCASSLDGGQGNNQPQHFGDGTRLSIL.

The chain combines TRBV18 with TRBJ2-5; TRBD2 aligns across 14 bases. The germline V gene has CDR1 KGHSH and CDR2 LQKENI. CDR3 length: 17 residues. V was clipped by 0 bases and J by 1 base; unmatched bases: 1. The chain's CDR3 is CASSPPGLAGGQETQYF. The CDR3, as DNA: TGTGCCAGCTCACCACCAGGACTAGCGGGAGGCCAAGAGACCCAGTACTTC.

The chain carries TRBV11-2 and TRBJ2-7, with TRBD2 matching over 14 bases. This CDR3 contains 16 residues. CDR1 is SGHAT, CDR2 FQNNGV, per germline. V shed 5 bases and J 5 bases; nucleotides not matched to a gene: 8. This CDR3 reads CASSPRTSGRNNEQYF. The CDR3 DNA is TGTGCCAGCAGCCCACGGACTAGCGGGAGGAACAACGAGCAGTACTTC.

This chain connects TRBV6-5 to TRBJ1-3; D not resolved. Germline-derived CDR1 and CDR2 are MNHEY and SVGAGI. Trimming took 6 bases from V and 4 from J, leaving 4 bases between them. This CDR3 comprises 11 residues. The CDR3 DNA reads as TGTGCCAGCAGCGGGGGAAACACCATATATTTT. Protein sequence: CASSGGNTIYF.

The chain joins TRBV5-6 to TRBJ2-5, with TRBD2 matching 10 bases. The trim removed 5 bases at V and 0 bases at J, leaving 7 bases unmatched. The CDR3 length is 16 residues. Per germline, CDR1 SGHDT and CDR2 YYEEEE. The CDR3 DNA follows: TGTGCCAGCAGTTTTCTTAGCGGGGGGAACCAAGAGACCCAGTACTTC. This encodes CASSFLSGGNQETQYF.

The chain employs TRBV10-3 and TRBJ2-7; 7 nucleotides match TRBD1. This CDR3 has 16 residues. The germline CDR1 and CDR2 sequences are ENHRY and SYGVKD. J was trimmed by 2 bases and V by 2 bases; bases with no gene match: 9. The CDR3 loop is CAISETGTANPYEQYF. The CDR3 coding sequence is TGTGCCATCAGTGAGACCGGGACAGCGAACCCCTACGAGCAGTACTTC.